These 13 T cell receptor beta chains came from one sample sequenced in a study of blood T cells in healthy people across ages (dated by TCRdb to between 2014 and 2017). The method behind the library was 5' RACE. A second PCR of about 6 to 11 cycles was performed with a sample-barcoded 5' primer and a J-beta primer mix. Using fastp trimming at Q25 and MiXCR clonotype assembly, TCRdb reanalyzed the public sequencing data and kept in-frame beta chains. Each CDR3 protein gets just one entry, which takes the most common genes and DNA from the rows behind it. The sample table lists roughly 1.9 million distinct CDR3 sequences, 30% to 40% of them with a count of one. Together, the top ten hold more than 20% of the sample. The material sequenced was blood. The source of these receptors is a human donor in good health.

The chain employs TRBV20-1 and TRBJ2-1; 8 bases fit TRBD2. The CDR3 consists of 14 residues. J gave up 2 bases and V 2 bases, and 2 bases lay outside the gene matches. From germline, CDR1 is DFQATT and CDR2 SNEGSKA (reference sequence). The CDR3 DNA reads TGCAGTGCTAGATCGGGGGGGGCCTACAATGAGCAGTTCTTC. This codes for CSARSGGAYNEQFF.

This clonotype has more than one count but fewer than ten. This sequence joins TRBV6-6 and TRBJ1-5; 7 bases map to TRBD1. The junction had 10 bases not matched to a gene; V was cut back by 5 bases and J by 3 bases. The CDR3 length is 16 residues. Germline V lookup: CDR1 MNHNY, CDR2 SVGAGI (reference sequence). The CDR3, as DNA: TGTGCCAGCAGTCCCATCGGAGGGGGCTACAATCAGCCCCAGCATTTT. This gives the protein CASSPIGGGYNQPQHF.

This CDR3 reads CATSDPSGGSTDTQYF. CDR3 in DNA: TGTGCCACCAGTGATCCGAGCGGGGGCAGCACAGATACGCAGTATTTT. The rearrangement uses TRBV24-1 and TRBJ2-3; TRBD2 agrees at 8 bases. Looked up from germline, CDR1 is KGHDR and CDR2 is SFDVKD. J gave up 0 bases and V 3 bases, and 4 bases lay outside the gene matches. The CDR3 totals 16 residues.

V and J are TRBV5-4 and TRBJ1-1; D is unclear. This CDR3 comprises 13 residues. The germline V gene has CDR1 SGHNT and CDR2 YYREEE (reference sequence). The V and J ends lost 4 bases and 4 bases respectively, with 11 bases between them. CDR3 in amino acids: CASSPDPGTEAFF. CDR3 sequence (DNA): TGTGCCAGCAGCCCAGACCCCGGCACTGAAGCTTTCTTT.

This clonotype showed up just a few times. The chain is built from TRBV7-6 and TRBJ1-2; D uncertain. Germline V gives CDR1 SGHVS, CDR2 FNYEAQ. This CDR3 has 15 amino acids. V lost 1 base to trimming and J lost 4 bases, with 13 bases between them. DNA for the CDR3: TGTGCCAGCAGCTTAGGGACGGGGTCTACCTATGGCTACACCTTC. It translates to CASSLGTGSTYGYTF.

Details on this clonotype: Its ends do not fully match the called genes, so a read error is possible. The V and J genes are TRBV20-1 and TRBJ1-1, with D possibly TRBD1 on 6 matching bases. The CDR3 totals 16 residues. Germline CDR1 reads DFQATT; CDR2 reads SNEGSKA (reference sequence). The CDR3 reads CSARALNSDSNTEAFF. In DNA, the CDR3 is TGCAGCGCTAGAGCACTAAACTCGGACAGTAACACTGAAGCTTTCTTT.

V gene TRBV4-1 combines with J gene TRBJ2-5, with 9 nucleotides matching TRBD1. V was clipped by 0 bases and J by 6 bases; unmatched bases: 14. CDR1 and CDR2 from the germline V gene are MGHRA and YSYEKL. The CDR3 has 18 amino acids. The CDR3 bases are TGCGCCAGCAGCCAAGACGGAGGCGGGGGACAGGGTAGGAAGACCCAGTACTTC. Residues: CASSQDGGGGQGRKTQYF.

V is TRBV14 and J is TRBJ1-2; a possible D gene is TRBD1 (5 bases). Per the germline V gene, CDR1 is SGHDN and CDR2 is FVKESK. V gave up 9 bases and J gave up 8 bases, with 16 bases separating them. The CDR3 is 12 amino acids. In DNA, the CDR3 is TGTGCCAGAAGGGACGATTTTGACGGCTACACCTTC. Residues: CARRDDFDGYTF.

The V call is TRBV6-5, the J call TRBJ2-2; no reliable D call. CDR1 is MNHEY and CDR2 is SVGAGI in the germline V gene. V was trimmed by 2 bases and J by 8 bases, leaving 15 bases between them. The CDR3 is 15 residues long. CDR3 in amino acids: CASSYRLLRAGELFF. In DNA form, the CDR3 reads TGTGCCAGCAGTTACCGTCTCCTACGGGCGGGGGAGCTGTTTTTT.

The rearrangement uses TRBV13 and TRBJ2-7; 9 bases line up with TRBD1. V was pared by 8 bases and J by 1 base, with 3 bases of the junction left unmatched. Germline V lookup: CDR1 PRHDT, CDR2 FYEKMQ (reference sequence). The CDR3 covers 13 residues. CDR3 sequence: CASGQGISYEQYF. CDR3 sequence (DNA): TGTGCCAGCGGACAGGGGATATCCTACGAGCAGTACTTC.

This clonotype was seen a few times. This sequence joins TRBV29-1 and TRBJ1-2; maybe TRBD1 (5 bases). Trimming shortened V by 1 base and J by 5 bases, and 11 bases separated the two germline ends. The germline gives CDR1 SQVTM, CDR2 ANQGSEA. This CDR3 is 13 amino acids long. CDR3 region: CSVEGDRGYGYTF. CDR3 nucleotide sequence: TGCAGCGTTGAAGGGGACCGGGGGTATGGCTACACCTTC.

The chain carries TRBV6-5 and TRBJ2-5; TRBD1 is a possible D gene (6 bases). The DNA end is more similar to TRBJ2-7, so the J call may be wrong. This CDR3 is built from 14 residues. CDR1 and CDR2 (germline): MNHEY, SVGAGI. The CDR3 spells CASSPGHFGYEQYF. The DNA for the CDR3 is TGTGCCAGCAGCCCGGGACACTTCGGATACGAGCAGTACTTC.

This clonotype occurred many times. V is TRBV11-2 and J is TRBJ2-7; D possibly corresponds to TRBD1 (6 bases). CDR3 length equals 15 residues. V was cut by 0 bases and J by 2 bases, with 11 bases left in between. Germline CDR1 reads SGHAT; CDR2 reads FQNNGV. This chain's CDR3 is CASSLEPGQTYEQYF. The CDR3 nucleotides read TGTGCCAGCAGCTTAGAACCGGGACAAACCTACGAGCAGTACTTC.